This is a list of T cell receptor beta chains from one sample in a study of T cell responses to AZD1222 COVID-19 vaccine. Sequencing used immunoSEQ multiplex PCR; TCRdb keeps in-frame clones, though not all of them. The sample yields about 170,000 clones, 90% seen once. This sample comprised peripheral blood, obtained on day 0 of AZD1222 vaccination. The source of these receptors is an adult in good health. CDR3s include the opening cysteine and the closing phenylalanine or tryptophan. The D gene is left open where the match is weak. The size of a clone is reported for some rows only, either as once, few or many, or as a class for expanded clones.

clone size,J gene,V gene,D gene,CDR3 protein,CDR3 DNA
.,TRBJ1-2,TRBV6-5,TRBD1,CASSHDRDYGYTF,TGTGCCAGCAGCCACGACAGGGACTATGGCTACACCTTC
.,TRBJ1-1,TRBV7-3,TRBD1,CASSPKQGAGTEAFF,TGTGCCAGCAGCCCAAAACAGGGGGCCGGCACTGAAGCTTTCTTT
.,TRBJ2-7,TRBV18,TRBD2,CASSSAAGGYSYEQYF,TGTGCCAGCTCAAGTGCAGCGGGGGGGTACTCCTACGAGCAGTACTTC
.,TRBJ2-7,TRBV7-9,.,CASRLDYSEQYF,TGTGCCAGCAGACTGGACTATTCCGAGCAGTACTTC
.,TRBJ1-6,TRBV19,.,CASSILTGTGGSPLHF,TGTGCCAGTAGTATTCTTACAGGGACGGGGGGATCACCCCTCCACTTT
.,TRBJ1-5,TRBV21-1,.,CASSKGGSRDSNQPQHF,TGTGCCAGCAGCAAAGGCGGCAGCAGGGATAGCAATCAGCCCCAGCATTTT
many,TRBJ2-7,TRBV29-1,TRBD1,CSVNRGSGEQYF,TGCAGCGTAAACAGGGGATCGGGCGAGCAGTACTTC
once,TRBJ2-1,TRBV4-2,TRBD2,CASGRSTSGGDNEQFF,TGTGCCAGCGGACGGTCGACTAGCGGGGGTGACAATGAGCAGTTCTTC
.,TRBJ1-5,TRBV2,.,CASRNRDNRSQPQHF,TGTGCCAGCAGAAACCGGGACAATCGATCTCAGCCCCAGCATTTT
.,TRBJ2-7,TRBV6-2/TRBV6-3,.,CASSPLSGAAYEQYF,TGTGCCAGCAGTCCCCTATCGGGGGCCGCCTACGAGCAGTACTTC
.,TRBJ1-2,TRBV9,.,CASRTVGAGYTF,TGTGCCAGCAGAACAGTGGGGGCTGGCTACACCTTC
.,TRBJ1-1,TRBV14,.,CASSLPFGTTNTEAFF,TGTGCCAGCAGCCTTCCCTTCGGGACAACGAACACTGAAGCTTTCTTT
.,TRBJ2-7,TRBV27,TRBD2,CASSLSPGGSDEQYF,TGTGCCAGCAGTTTATCCCCGGGAGGGAGTGACGAGCAGTACTTC
.,TRBJ1-6,TRBV6-1,TRBD1,CASSKGGQGVGSPLHF,TGTGCCAGCAGTAAAGGTGGACAGGGGGTGGGTTCACCCCTCCACTTT
.,TRBJ2-7,TRBV2,.,CASSPTGYEQYF,TGTGCCAGCAGCCCCACAGGTTACGAGCAGTACTTC
.,TRBJ1-2,TRBV6-2/TRBV6-3,TRBD1,CASSDRAARGYTF,TGTGCCAGCAGCGACAGGGCGGCGCGTGGCTACACCTTC